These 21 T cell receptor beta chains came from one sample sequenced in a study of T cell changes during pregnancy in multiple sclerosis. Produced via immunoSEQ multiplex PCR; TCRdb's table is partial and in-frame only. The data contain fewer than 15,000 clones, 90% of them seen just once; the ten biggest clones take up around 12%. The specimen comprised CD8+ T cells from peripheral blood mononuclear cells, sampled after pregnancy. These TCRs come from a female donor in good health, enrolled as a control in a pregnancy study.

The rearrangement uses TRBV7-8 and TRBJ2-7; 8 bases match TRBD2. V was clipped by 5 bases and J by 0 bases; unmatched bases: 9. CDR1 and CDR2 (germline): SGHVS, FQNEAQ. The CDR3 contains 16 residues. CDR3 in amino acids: CASSLPGTRPSYEQYF. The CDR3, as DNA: TGTGCCAGCAGCCTCCCCGGGACTAGACCCTCCTACGAGCAGTACTTC.

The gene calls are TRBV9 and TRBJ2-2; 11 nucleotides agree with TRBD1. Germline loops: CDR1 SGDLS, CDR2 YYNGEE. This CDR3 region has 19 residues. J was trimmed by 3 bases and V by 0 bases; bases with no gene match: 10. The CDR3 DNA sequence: TGTGCCAGCAGCGTAGTTCCCACCGGGACAGGGGGATACACCGGGGAGCTGTTTTTT. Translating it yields CASSVVPTGTGGYTGELFF.

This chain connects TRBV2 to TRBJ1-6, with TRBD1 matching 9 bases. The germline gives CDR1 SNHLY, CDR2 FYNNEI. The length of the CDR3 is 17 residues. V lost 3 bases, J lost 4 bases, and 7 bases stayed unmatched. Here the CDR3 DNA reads TGTGCCAGCAGTGAGGTGGACAGGGGCCCTTATAATTCACCCCTCCACTTT. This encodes CASSEVDRGPYNSPLHF. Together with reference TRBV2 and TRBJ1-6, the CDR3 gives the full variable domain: EPEVTQTPSHQVTQMGQEVILRCVPISNHLYFYWYRQILGQKVEFLVSFYNNEISEKSEIFDDQFSVERPDGSNFTLKIRSTKLEDSAMYFCASSEVDRGPYNSPLHFGNGTRLTVT.

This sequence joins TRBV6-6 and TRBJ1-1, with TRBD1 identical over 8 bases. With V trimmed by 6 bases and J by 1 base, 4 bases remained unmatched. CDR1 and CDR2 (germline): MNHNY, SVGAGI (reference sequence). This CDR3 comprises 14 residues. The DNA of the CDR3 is TGTGCCAGCAGCCAGGGGGCATGGAACACTGAAGCTTTCTTT. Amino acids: CASSQGAWNTEAFF.

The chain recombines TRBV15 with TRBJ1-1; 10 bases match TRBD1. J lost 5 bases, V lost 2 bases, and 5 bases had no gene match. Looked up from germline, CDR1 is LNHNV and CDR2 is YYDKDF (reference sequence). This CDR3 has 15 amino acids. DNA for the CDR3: TGTGCCACCAGCAGAAGACAGGGGGCGAGGACTGAAGCTTTCTTT. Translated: CATSRRQGARTEAFF.

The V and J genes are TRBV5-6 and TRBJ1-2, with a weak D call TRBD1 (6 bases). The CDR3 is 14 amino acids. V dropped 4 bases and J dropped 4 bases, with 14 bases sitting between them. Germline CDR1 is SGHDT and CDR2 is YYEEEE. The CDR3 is CASSPWDTAYGYTF. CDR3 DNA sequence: TGTGCCAGCAGCCCATGGGACACCGCCTATGGCTACACCTTC. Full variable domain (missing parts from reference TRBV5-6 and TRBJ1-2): DAGVTQSPTHLIKTRGQQVTLRCSPKSGHDTVSWYQQALGQGPQFIFQYYEEEERQRGNFPDRFSGHQFPNYSSELNVNALLLGDSALYLCASSPWDTAYGYTFGSGTRLTVV.

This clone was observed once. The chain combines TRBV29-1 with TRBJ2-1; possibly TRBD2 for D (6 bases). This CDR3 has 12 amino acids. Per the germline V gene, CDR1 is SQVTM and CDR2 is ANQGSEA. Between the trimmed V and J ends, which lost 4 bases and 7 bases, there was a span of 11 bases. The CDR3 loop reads CSVVGSLNEQFF. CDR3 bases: TGCAGCGTTGTCGGGAGCCTTAATGAGCAGTTCTTC.

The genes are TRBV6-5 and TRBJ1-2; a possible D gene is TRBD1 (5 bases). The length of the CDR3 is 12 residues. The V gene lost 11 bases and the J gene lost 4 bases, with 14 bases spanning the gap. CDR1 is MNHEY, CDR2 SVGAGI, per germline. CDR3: CASAGGLYGYTF. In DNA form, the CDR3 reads TGTGCCTCAGCGGGGGGTCTCTATGGCTACACCTTC.

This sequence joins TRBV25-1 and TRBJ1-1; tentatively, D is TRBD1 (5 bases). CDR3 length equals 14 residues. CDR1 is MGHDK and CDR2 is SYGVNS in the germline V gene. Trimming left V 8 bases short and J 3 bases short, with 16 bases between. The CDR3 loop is CASHPHGGDTEAFF. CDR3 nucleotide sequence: TGTGCCAGCCACCCCCACGGGGGGGACACTGAAGCTTTCTTT.

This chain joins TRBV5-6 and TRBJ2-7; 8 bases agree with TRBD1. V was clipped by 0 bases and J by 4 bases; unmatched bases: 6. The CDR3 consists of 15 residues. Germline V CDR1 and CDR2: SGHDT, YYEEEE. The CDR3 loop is CASSLEGTGLYEQYF. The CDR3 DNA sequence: TGTGCCAGCAGCTTGGAGGGGACAGGATTGTACGAGCAGTACTTC.

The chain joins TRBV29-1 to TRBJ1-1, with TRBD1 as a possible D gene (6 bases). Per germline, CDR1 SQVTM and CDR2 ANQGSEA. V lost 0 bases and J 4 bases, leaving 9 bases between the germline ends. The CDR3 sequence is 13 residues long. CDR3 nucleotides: TGCAGCGTTGAAGATCTGGGGGCCACTGAAGCTTTCTTT. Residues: CSVEDLGATEAFF.

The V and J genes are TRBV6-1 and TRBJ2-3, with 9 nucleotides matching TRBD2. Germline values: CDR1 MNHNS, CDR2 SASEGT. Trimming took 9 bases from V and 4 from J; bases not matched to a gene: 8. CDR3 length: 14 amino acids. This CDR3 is CASRAGGHADTQYF. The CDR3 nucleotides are TGTGCCAGTCGAGCGGGAGGCCACGCAGATACGCAGTATTTT.

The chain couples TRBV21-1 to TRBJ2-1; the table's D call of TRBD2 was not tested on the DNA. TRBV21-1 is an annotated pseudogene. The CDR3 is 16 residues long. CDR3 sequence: CASSKYPPEVYNEQFF. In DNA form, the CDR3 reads TGTGCCAGCAGCAAATACCCACCTGAGGTATACAATGAGCAGTTCTTC.

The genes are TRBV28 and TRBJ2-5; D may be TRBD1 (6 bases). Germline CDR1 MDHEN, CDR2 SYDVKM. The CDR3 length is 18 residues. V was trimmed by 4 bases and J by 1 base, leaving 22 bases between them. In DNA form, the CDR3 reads TGTGCCAGCAGTTCTGGCCCACCAACAGGGCCACTCCAAGAGACCCAGTACTTC. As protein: CASSSGPPTGPLQETQYF. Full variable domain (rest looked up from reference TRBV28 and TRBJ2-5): DVKVTQSSRYLVKRTGEKVFLECVQDMDHENMFWYRQDPGLGLRLIYFSYDVKMKEKGDIPEGYSVSREKKERFSLILESASTNQTSMYLCASSSGPPTGPLQETQYFGPGTRLLVL.

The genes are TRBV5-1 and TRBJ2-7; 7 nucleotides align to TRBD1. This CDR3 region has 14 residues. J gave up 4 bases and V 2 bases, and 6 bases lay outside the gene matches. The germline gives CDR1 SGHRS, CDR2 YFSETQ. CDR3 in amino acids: CASSFTGTEYEQYF. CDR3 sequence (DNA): TGCGCCAGCAGCTTCACAGGGACAGAATACGAGCAGTACTTC.

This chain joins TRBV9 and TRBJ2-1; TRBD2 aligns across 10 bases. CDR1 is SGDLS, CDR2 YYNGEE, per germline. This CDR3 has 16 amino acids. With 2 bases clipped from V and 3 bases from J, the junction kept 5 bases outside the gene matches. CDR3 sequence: CASSVGAGGIYNEQFF. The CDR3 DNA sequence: TGTGCCAGCAGCGTCGGAGCGGGAGGGATCTACAATGAGCAGTTCTTC.

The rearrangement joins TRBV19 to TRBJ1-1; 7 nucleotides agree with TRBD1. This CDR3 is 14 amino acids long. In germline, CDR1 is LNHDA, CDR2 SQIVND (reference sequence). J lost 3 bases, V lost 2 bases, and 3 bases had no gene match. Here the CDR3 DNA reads TGTGCCAGTAGTATAACAGGGGTGCACACTGAAGCTTTCTTT. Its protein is CASSITGVHTEAFF.

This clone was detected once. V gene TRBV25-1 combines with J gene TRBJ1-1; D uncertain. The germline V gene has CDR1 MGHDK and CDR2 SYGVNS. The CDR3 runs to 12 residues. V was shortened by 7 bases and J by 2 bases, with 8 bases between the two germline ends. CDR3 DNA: TGTGCCAGCACCGAGGGTAACACTGAAGCTTTCTTT. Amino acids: CASTEGNTEAFF.

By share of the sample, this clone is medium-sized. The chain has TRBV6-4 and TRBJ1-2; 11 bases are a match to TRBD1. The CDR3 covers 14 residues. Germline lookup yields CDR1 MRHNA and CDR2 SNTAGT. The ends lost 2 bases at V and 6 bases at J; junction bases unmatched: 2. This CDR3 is CASSDGQGANGYTF. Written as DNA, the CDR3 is TGTGCCAGCAGTGACGGACAGGGGGCCAATGGCTACACCTTC.

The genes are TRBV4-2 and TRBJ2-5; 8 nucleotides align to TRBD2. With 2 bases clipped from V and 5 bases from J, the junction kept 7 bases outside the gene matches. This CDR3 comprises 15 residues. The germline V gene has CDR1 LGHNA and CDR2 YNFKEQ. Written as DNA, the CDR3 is TGTGCCAGCAGCCAATGGCTCGGGGGGGAGGAGACCCAGTACTTC. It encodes CASSQWLGGEETQYF.

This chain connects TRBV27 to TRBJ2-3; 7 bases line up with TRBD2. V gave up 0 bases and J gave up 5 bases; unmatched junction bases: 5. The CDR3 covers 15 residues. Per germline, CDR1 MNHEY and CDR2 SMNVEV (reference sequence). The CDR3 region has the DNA TGTGCCAGCAGTTTATCGCGGGGGAGGGGAGATACGCAGTATTTT. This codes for CASSLSRGRGDTQYF.